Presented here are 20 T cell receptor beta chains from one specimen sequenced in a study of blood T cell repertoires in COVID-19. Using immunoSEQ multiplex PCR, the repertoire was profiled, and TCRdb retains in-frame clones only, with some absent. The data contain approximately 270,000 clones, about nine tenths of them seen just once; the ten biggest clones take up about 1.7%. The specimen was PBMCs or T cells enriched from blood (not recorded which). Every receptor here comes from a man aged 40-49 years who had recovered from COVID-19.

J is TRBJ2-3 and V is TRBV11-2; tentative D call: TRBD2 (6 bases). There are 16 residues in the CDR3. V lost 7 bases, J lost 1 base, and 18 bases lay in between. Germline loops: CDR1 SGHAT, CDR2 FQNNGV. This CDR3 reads CASTPRPGGGTDTQYF. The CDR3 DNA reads TGTGCCAGCACCCCCAGGCCGGGCGGGGGCACAGATACGCAGTATTTT.

The CDR3 bases are TGTGCCTGGAGCGGGAGGGGGGGTTCACCCCTCCACTTT. Translation: CAWSGRGGSPLHF. This chain joins TRBV30 and TRBJ1-6, with D maybe TRBD1 (6 bases). Per germline, CDR1 GTSNPN and CDR2 SVGIG (reference sequence). The CDR3 runs 13 residues. The V end was cut by 3 bases, the J end by 9 bases, with 12 bases between.

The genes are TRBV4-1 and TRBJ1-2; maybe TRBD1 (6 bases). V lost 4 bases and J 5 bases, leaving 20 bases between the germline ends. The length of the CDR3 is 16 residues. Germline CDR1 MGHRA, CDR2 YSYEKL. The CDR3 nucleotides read TGCGCCAGCAGCCGAAGTTACAGGGCTCTTTTTTATGGCTACACCTTC. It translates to CASSRSYRALFYGYTF.

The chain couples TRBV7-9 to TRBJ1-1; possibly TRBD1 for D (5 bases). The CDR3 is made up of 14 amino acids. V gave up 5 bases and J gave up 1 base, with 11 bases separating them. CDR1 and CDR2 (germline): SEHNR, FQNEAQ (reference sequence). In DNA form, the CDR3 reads TGTGCCAGCAGCGACTGGAGGGGGAACACTGAAGCTTTCTTT. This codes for CASSDWRGNTEAFF.

The CDR3 loop reads CASSRRERPYNEQFF. Here the CDR3 DNA reads TGTGCCAGCAGCCGCCGCGAGAGGCCATACAATGAGCAGTTCTTC. The chain employs TRBV5-4 and TRBJ2-1; no clear D. Trimming stripped 4 bases from V and 4 bases from J, with 15 bases between. CDR3 length: 15 residues. Per germline, CDR1 SGHNT and CDR2 YYREEE (reference sequence).

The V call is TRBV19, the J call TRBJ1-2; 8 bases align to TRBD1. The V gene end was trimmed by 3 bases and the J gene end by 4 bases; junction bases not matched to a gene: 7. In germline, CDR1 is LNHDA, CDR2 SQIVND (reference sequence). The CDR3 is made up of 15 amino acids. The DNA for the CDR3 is TGTGCCAGTAGTATTACCCGGACAGGGCGCTATGGCTACACCTTC. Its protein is CASSITRTGRYGYTF. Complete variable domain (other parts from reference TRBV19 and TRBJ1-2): DGGITQSPKYLFRKEGQNVTLSCEQNLNHDAMYWYRQDPGQGLRLIYYSQIVNDFQKGDIAEGYSVSREKKESFPLTVTSAQKNPTAFYLCASSITRTGRYGYTFGSGTRLTVV.

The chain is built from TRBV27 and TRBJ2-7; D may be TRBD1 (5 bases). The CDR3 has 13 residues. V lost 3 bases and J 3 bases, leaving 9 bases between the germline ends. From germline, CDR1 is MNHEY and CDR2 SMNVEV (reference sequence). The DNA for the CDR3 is TGTGCCAGCAGTTTTCGACAGAACTACGAGCAGTACTTC. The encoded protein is CASSFRQNYEQYF.

CDR3 nucleotide sequence: TGTGCCTGCCACGAACAGGGGGTGGGGGAAAAACTGTTTTTT. Protein: CACHEQGVGEKLFF. The J gene is TRBJ1-4, the V gene TRBV30; TRBD1 matches 8 bases. The length of the CDR3 is 14 residues. In germline, CDR1 is GTSNPN, CDR2 SVGIG (reference sequence). V gave up 6 bases and J gave up 8 bases; unmatched junction bases: 11.

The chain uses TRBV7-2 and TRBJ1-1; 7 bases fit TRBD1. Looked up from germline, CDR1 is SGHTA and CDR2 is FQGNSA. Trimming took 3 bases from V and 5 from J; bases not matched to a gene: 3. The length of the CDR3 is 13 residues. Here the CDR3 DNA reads TGTGCCAGCAGCTTCGACAGGGAAACTGAAGCTTTCTTT. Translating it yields CASSFDRETEAFF.

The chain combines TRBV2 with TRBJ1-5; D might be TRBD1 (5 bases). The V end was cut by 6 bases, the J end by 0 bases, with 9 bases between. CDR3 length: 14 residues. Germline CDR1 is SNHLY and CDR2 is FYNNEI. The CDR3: CASRQGYSNQPQHF. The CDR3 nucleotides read TGTGCCAGCAGGCAGGGCTATAGCAATCAGCCCCAGCATTTT.

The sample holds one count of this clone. DNA for the CDR3: TGTGCCAGCAGCTTAATAGCGAGCTACGAGCAGTACTTC. Protein: CASSLIASYEQYF. V and J are TRBV7-2 and TRBJ2-7; possible D gene TRBD2, 5 bases. V lost 2 bases and J lost 3, with 8 bases in between. The CDR3 runs 13 residues. Germline loops: CDR1 SGHTA, CDR2 FQGNSA.

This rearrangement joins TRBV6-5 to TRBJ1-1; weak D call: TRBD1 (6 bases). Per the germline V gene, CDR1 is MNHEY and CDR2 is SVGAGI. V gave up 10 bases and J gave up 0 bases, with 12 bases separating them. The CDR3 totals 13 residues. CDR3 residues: CATHRDMNTEAFF. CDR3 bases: TGTGCCACGCACAGGGATATGAACACTGAAGCTTTCTTT.

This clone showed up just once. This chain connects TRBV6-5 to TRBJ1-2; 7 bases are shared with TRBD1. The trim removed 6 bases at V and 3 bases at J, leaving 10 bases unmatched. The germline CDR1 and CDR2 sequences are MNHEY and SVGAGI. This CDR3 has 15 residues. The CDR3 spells CASRRGPQSDYGYTF. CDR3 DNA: TGTGCCAGCAGGAGGGGGCCCCAAAGCGACTATGGCTACACCTTC.

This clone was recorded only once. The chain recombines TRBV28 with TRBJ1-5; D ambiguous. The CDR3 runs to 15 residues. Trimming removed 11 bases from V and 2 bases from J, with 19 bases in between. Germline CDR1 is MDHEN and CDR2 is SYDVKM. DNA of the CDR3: TGTGCCCCCTCCCGACGGGAAGTAGGCAATCAGCCCCAGCATTTT. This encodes CAPSRREVGNQPQHF.

The CDR3 is CASSYGTEAFF. Written as DNA, the CDR3 is TGTGCCAGCAGCTACGGGACTGAAGCTTTCTTT. The chain is built from TRBV7-9 and TRBJ1-1; D remains unclear. The length of the CDR3 is 11 residues. Trimming removed 4 bases at V and 5 bases at J, with 5 bases between. Germline V gene sequence: CDR1 SEHNR, CDR2 FQNEAQ (reference sequence).

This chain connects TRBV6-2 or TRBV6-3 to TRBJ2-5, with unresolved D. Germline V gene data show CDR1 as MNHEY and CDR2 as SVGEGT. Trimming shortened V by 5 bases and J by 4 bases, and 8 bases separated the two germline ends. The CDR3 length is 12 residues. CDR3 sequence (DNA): TGTGCCAGCAGTCGAATCGGAGAGACCCAGTACTTC. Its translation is CASSRIGETQYF.

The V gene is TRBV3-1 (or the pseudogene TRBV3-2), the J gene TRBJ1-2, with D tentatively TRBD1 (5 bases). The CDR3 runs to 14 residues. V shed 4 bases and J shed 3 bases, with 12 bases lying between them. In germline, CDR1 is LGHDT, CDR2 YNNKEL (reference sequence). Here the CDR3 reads CASSPSTGDYGYTF. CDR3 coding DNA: TGTGCCAGCAGCCCAAGTACAGGAGACTATGGCTACACCTTC.

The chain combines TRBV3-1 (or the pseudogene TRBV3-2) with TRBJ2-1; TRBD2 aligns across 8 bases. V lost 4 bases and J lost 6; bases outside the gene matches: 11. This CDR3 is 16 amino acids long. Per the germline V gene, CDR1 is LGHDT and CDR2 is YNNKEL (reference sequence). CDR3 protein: CASSPRTSRKSNEQFF. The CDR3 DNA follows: TGTGCCAGCAGCCCCCGGACTAGCCGGAAATCCAATGAGCAGTTCTTC.

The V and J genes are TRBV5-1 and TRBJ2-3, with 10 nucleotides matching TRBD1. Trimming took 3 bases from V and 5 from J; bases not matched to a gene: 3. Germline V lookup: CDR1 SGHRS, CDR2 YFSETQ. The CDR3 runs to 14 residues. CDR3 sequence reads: CASSSGQGGDTQYF. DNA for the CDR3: TGCGCCAGCAGCTCAGGACAGGGGGGAGATACGCAGTATTTT. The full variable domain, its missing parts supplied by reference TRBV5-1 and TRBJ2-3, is KAGVTQTPRYLIKTRGQQVTLSCSPISGHRSVSWYQQTPGQGLQFLFEYFSETQRNKGNFPGRFSGRQFSNSRSEMNVSTLELGDSALYLCASSSGQGGDTQYFGPGTRLTVL.

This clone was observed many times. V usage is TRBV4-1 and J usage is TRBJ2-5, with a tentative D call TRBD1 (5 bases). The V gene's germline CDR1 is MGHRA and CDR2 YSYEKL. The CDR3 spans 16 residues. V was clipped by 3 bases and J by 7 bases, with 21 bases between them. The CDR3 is CASSHLDMVVYGTQYF. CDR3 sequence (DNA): TGCGCCAGCAGCCACCTGGACATGGTGGTGTACGGGACCCAGTACTTC.